The next 25 T cell receptor beta chains were all read from a single sample in a study of T cell responses to AZD1222 COVID-19 vaccine. Some clones are missing from TCRdb's copy, which holds only in-frame ones; the method was immunoSEQ multiplex PCR. In the table there are about 170,000 clones, about nine tenths of which are singletons. The sample was peripheral blood, taken on day 0 of AZD1222 vaccination. The receptors shown here come from an adult in good health.

The V call is TRBV5-1, the J call TRBJ2-7; the match to TRBD1 covers 12 bases. V trimming: 2 bases; J trimming: 5 bases; junction bases outside the gene matches: 5. The CDR3 contains 15 residues. Germline V gives CDR1 SGHRS, CDR2 YFSETQ. CDR3 sequence (DNA): TGCGCCAGCAGCTTACCGGGACAGGGGGCGGACGAGCAGTACTTC. This codes for CASSLPGQGADEQYF.

Turning to this clone: Relative to the germline gene, one junction end is altered; a read error may explain this. This chain joins TRBV20-1 and TRBJ1-1; TRBD1 might be the D (6 bases). The germline gives CDR1 DFQATT, CDR2 SNEGSKA (reference sequence). This CDR3 comprises 11 residues. CDR3 protein: CRAQGGEKAFF. In nucleotides, the CDR3 is TGTCGAGCACAGGGCGGGGAAAAAGCTTTCTTT.

This chain links TRBV5-1 with TRBJ1-4, with TRBD1 identical over 8 bases. The CDR3 totals 16 residues. The V segment lost 4 bases and the J segment 8 bases; nucleotides outside the gene matches: 13. Germline CDR1 reads SGHRS; CDR2 reads YFSETQ. CDR3 nucleotides: TGCGCCAGCAGCGCCACAGGGGGGTTACCGGAGGAAAAACTGTTTTTT. It translates to CASSATGGLPEEKLFF. The entire variable domain, with the rest obtained from reference TRBV5-1 and TRBJ1-4, is as follows: KAGVTQTPRYLIKTRGQQVTLSCSPISGHRSVSWYQQTPGQGLQFLFEYFSETQRNKGNFPGRFSGRQFSNSRSEMNVSTLELGDSALYLCASSATGGLPEEKLFFGSGTQLSVL.

This chain joins TRBV7-9 and TRBJ1-1, with TRBD1 matching 9 bases. The germline V gene encodes CDR1 SEHNR and CDR2 FQNEAQ (reference sequence). The CDR3 has 13 residues. V lost 1 base to trimming and J lost 11 bases; unmatched junction nucleotides: 5. The CDR3 nucleotides read TGTGCCAGCAGCTTAGGGACAGGGGTAGGCGCTTTCTTT. It codes for CASSLGTGVGAFF.

The chain links TRBV29-1 to TRBJ2-7; D not certain. Trimming cost V 1 base and J 2 bases, with 3 bases left between them. Germline CDR1 is SQVTM and CDR2 is ANQGSEA. The CDR3 contains 11 residues. The chain's CDR3 is CSVEGAYEQYF. CDR3 sequence (DNA): TGCAGCGTTGAAGGAGCCTACGAGCAGTACTTC.

The CDR3 sequence is CASSPSQTGTNTEAFF. The CDR3 bases are TGTGCCAGCAGCCCCTCCCAGACAGGGACGAACACTGAAGCTTTCTTT. This chain joins TRBV3-1 (or the pseudogene TRBV3-2) and TRBJ1-1; 7 positions match TRBD1. The CDR3 consists of 16 residues. V trimming: 4 bases; J trimming: 1 base; junction bases outside the gene matches: 9. The germline V gene has CDR1 LGHDT and CDR2 YNNKEL (reference sequence).

Here the CDR3 DNA reads TGTGCCAGTAGTATGCAGGGATTTGATGGCTACACCTTC. Translating it yields CASSMQGFDGYTF. The rearrangement links TRBV19 to TRBJ1-2; tentative D call: TRBD1 (5 bases). V gave up 3 bases and J gave up 6 bases, with 11 bases separating them. CDR3 length equals 13 residues. Germline CDR1 reads LNHDA; CDR2 reads SQIVND (reference sequence). Full variable domain (remainder filled in from reference TRBV19 and TRBJ1-2): DGGITQSPKYLFRKEGQNVTLSCEQNLNHDAMYWYRQDPGQGLRLIYYSQIVNDFQKGDIAEGYSVSREKKESFPLTVTSAQKNPTAFYLCASSMQGFDGYTFGSGTRLTVV.

The chain links TRBV2 to TRBJ1-4; D perhaps matches TRBD1 (5 bases). V was clipped by 0 bases and J by 14 bases, with 19 bases between them. This CDR3 has 15 amino acids. The germline V gene encodes CDR1 SNHLY and CDR2 FYNNEI. The CDR3 DNA reads TGTGCCAGCAGTGAAGCGGCGGGGCCCAGTGGGTTGCTGTTTTTT. This encodes CASSEAAGPSGLLFF.

This chain connects TRBV3-1 (or the pseudogene TRBV3-2) to TRBJ1-4, with 8 nucleotides matching TRBD1. The CDR3 runs to 16 residues. Germline V gives CDR1 LGHDT, CDR2 YNNKEL (reference sequence). Germline trimming cut 4 bases from V and 7 bases from J; bases unmatched to any gene: 11. CDR3 coding DNA: TGTGCCAGCAGCCGCGACAGGGGAATTATGAGTGAAAAACTGTTTTTT. Protein: CASSRDRGIMSEKLFF.

This clone has only one observation. This chain links TRBV4-1 with TRBJ2-2; 7 bases map to TRBD2. The CDR3 spans 16 residues. The V gene end was trimmed by 4 bases and the J gene end by 2 bases; junction bases not matched to a gene: 7. Germline V gene data show CDR1 as MGHRA and CDR2 as YSYEKL. CDR3 in DNA: TGCGCCAGCAGCCCCGGCCCTAGCGGCAACACCGGGGAGCTGTTTTTT. Translation: CASSPGPSGNTGELFF.

The V call is TRBV27, the J call TRBJ2-1, with no clear D. V dropped 6 bases and J dropped 0 bases, with 24 bases sitting between them. This CDR3 contains 19 residues. The germline gives CDR1 MNHEY, CDR2 SMNVEV (reference sequence). The CDR3 loop reads CASRRRSGSQVSSYNEQFF. For the CDR3, the DNA is TGTGCCAGCAGAAGGCGAAGTGGGTCGCAGGTGAGCTCCTACAATGAGCAGTTCTTC.

The V and J genes are TRBV9 and TRBJ2-6; tentative D call: TRBD1 (5 bases). Between the trimmed V and J ends, which lost 4 bases and 0 bases, there was a span of 8 bases. The length of the CDR3 is 15 residues. CDR1 is SGDLS, CDR2 YYNGEE, per germline. The CDR3 region is CASSSRASGANVLTF. The CDR3 DNA sequence: TGTGCCAGCAGCTCCAGGGCCTCTGGGGCCAACGTCCTGACTTTC.

The V gene is TRBV5-1, the J gene TRBJ2-7; D gene unclear. Germline CDR1 SGHRS, CDR2 YFSETQ. The CDR3 length is 14 residues. Trimming cost V 0 bases and J 6 bases, with 13 bases left between them. CDR3 loop: CASSLEAGMGEQYF. The DNA for the CDR3 is TGCGCCAGCAGCTTGGAAGCAGGAATGGGCGAGCAGTACTTC.

This sequence joins TRBV2 and TRBJ2-3; D is possibly TRBD1 (5 bases). This CDR3 comprises 14 residues. Deletions cut 6 bases from V and 2 bases from J, with 12 bases between. Germline CDR1 and CDR2: SNHLY and FYNNEI. The CDR3: CASRQASTTDTQYF. The CDR3 region has the DNA TGTGCCAGCAGACAGGCTAGTACCACAGATACGCAGTATTTT.

This chain uses TRBV3-1 (or the pseudogene TRBV3-2) with TRBJ2-7; no reliable D call. The ends were cut back, 4 bases at V and 2 bases at J, with 9 bases in the middle. CDR1 is LGHDT and CDR2 is YNNKEL in the germline V gene (reference sequence). This CDR3 contains 13 residues. Written as DNA, the CDR3 is TGTGCCAGCAGCCCACCCGGGCCCTACGAGCAGTACTTC. Residues: CASSPPGPYEQYF.

This sequence joins TRBV7-9 and TRBJ2-5, with D unclear. CDR1 and CDR2 from the germline V gene are SEHNR and FQNEAQ (reference sequence). The CDR3 spans 14 residues. Trimming took 2 bases from V and 5 from J, leaving 12 bases between them. CDR3 DNA sequence: TGTGCCAGCAGCTTACCCGAGAATAGGGAGACCCAGTACTTC. Translating it yields CASSLPENRETQYF. The whole variable domain, filled in from reference TRBV7-9 and TRBJ2-5, reads DTGVSQNPRHKITKRGQNVTFRCDPISEHNRLYWYRQTLGQGPEFLTYFQNEAQLEKSRLLSDRFSAERPKGSFSTLEIQRTEQGDSAMYLCASSLPENRETQYFGPGTRLLVL.

The J gene is TRBJ1-5, the V gene TRBV3-1 (or the pseudogene TRBV3-2); D call uncertain. V lost 1 base and J 3 bases, leaving 10 bases between the germline ends. The CDR3 runs to 15 residues. Per germline, CDR1 LGHDT and CDR2 YNNKEL (reference sequence). For the CDR3, the DNA is TGTGCCAGCAGCCAAGGGGGAGGGAACAATCAGCCCCAGCATTTT. It is translated as CASSQGGGNNQPQHF.

This sequence joins TRBV9 and TRBJ2-3; 8 nucleotides line up with TRBD1. The CDR3 is made up of 16 amino acids. The J segment lost 0 bases and the V segment lost 4 bases, leaving 7 bases of the junction unmatched. The germline gives CDR1 SGDLS, CDR2 YYNGEE. The CDR3 spells CASSRDRGGSTDTQYF. CDR3 sequence (DNA): TGTGCCAGCAGCCGTGACAGGGGTGGTAGCACAGATACGCAGTATTTT.

Turning to this clone: The DNA is omitted, as the CDR3 cannot be located on it reliably, and the CDR3 follows TCRdb's listing. The chain is built from TRBV11-2 and TRBJ1-1. Ends included, the CDR3 has 16 residues. The germline gives CDR1 SGHAT, CDR2 FQNNGV. CDR3 in amino acids: CASSLINIWRGTEAFF.

The DNA of the CDR3 is TGTGCCAGCAGCGTAGCGGAGGAAGGGCTCCTCACGGGAGATACGCAGTATTTT. Residues: CASSVAEEGLLTGDTQYF. J is TRBJ2-3 and V is TRBV9, with a weak D call TRBD2 (5 bases). The ends were cut back, 0 bases at V and 5 bases at J, with 22 bases in the middle. This CDR3 has 18 residues. Germline lookup yields CDR1 SGDLS and CDR2 YYNGEE.

The gene calls are TRBV6-2 or TRBV6-3 and TRBJ2-7; 9 nucleotides line up with TRBD2. Germline lookup yields CDR1 MNHEY and CDR2 SVGEGT. This CDR3 spans 15 amino acids. With 4 bases clipped from V and 0 bases from J, the junction kept 4 bases outside the gene matches. The CDR3 sequence is CASSSHSGGSYEQYF. The CDR3, as DNA: TGTGCCAGCAGTTCCCATAGCGGGGGCTCCTACGAGCAGTACTTC.

The chain combines TRBV3-1 (or the pseudogene TRBV3-2) with TRBJ1-3, with a weak D call TRBD1 (6 bases). Between the trimmed V and J ends, which lost 7 bases and 4 bases, there was a span of 17 bases. This CDR3 contains 15 residues. Germline lookup yields CDR1 LGHDT and CDR2 YNNKEL (reference sequence). The CDR3 DNA is TGTGCCAGCACTTCCGGGGGGCATCGAGGAAACACCATATATTTT. The encoded protein is CASTSGGHRGNTIYF.

Turning to this clone: The DNA is left out, because the CDR3 cannot be placed on it with certainty; the CDR3 is given as TCRdb lists it. The chain uses TRBV30 and TRBJ1-1; the tabulated D call, TRBD1, remains unverified against the DNA. From its first to its last residue, the CDR3 has 11 amino acids. Germline V CDR1 and CDR2: GTSNPN, SVGIG (reference sequence). Here the CDR3 reads CAWGQGAGTFF.

The chain joins TRBV4-1 to TRBJ1-3, with no clear D. Germline CDR1 is MGHRA and CDR2 is YSYEKL. The V end lost 0 bases, the J end lost 1 base, and 13 bases lay between the germline ends. This CDR3 spans 17 amino acids. For the CDR3, the DNA is TGCGCCAGCAGCCAAGAGACAACGCGGCGATCTGGAAACACCATATATTTT. Amino acid sequence: CASSQETTRRSGNTIYF.

This clone was seen once. The J gene is TRBJ1-2, the V gene TRBV19; D is unclear. Germline V gene sequence: CDR1 LNHDA, CDR2 SQIVND (reference sequence). Trimming shortened V by 1 base and J by 7 bases, and 16 bases separated the two germline ends. The CDR3 sequence is 15 residues long. The CDR3 reads CASSIASVAVLGYTF. Written as DNA, the CDR3 is TGTGCCAGTAGTATAGCGTCCGTGGCCGTACTTGGCTACACCTTC.